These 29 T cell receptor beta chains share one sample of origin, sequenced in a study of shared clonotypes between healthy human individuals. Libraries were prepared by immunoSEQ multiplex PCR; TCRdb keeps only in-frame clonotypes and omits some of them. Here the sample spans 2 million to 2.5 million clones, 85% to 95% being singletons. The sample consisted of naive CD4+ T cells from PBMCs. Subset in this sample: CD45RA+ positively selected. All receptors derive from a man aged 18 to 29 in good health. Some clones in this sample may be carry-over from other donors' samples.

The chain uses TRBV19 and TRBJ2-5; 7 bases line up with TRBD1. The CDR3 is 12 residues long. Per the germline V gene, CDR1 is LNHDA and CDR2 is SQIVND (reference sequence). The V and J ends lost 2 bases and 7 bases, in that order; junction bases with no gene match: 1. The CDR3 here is CASSISGGTQYF. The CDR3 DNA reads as TGTGCCAGTAGTATATCAGGGGGGACCCAGTACTTC.

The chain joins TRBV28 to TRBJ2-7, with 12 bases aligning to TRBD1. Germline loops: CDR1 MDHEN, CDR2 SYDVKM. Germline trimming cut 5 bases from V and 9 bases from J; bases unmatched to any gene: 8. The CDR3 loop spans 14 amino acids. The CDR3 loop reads CASSPPGQGARQYF. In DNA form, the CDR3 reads TGTGCCAGCAGTCCCCCGGGACAGGGGGCAAGGCAGTACTTC.

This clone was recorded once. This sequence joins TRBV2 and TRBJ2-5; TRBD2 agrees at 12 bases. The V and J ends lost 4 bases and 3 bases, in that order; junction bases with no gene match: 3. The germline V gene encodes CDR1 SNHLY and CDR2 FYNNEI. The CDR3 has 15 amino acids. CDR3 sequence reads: CASSGASGREETQYF. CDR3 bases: TGTGCCAGCAGTGGGGCTAGCGGGAGGGAAGAGACCCAGTACTTC.

The CDR3 DNA reads TGTGCCAGCAGCCCTGGGGGGTACTATGGCTACACCTTC. Its translation is CASSPGGYYGYTF. This chain links TRBV9 with TRBJ1-2, with D possibly TRBD1 on 5 matching bases. CDR1 SGDLS and CDR2 YYNGEE come from the germline V gene. The CDR3 contains 13 residues. V lost 4 bases and J 3 bases, leaving 10 bases between the germline ends.

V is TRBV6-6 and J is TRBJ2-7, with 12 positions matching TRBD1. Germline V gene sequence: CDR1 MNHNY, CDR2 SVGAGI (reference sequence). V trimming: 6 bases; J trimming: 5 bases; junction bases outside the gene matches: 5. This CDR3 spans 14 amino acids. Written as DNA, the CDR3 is TGTGCCAGCAGGGCGGGACAGGGGGCCAACGAGCAGTACTTC. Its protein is CASRAGQGANEQYF.

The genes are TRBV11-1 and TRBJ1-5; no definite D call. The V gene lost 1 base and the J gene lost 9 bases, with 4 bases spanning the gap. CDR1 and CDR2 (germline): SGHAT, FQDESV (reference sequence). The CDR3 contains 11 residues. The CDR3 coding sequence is TGTGCCAGCAGCTTAGTGGGGCCCCAGCATTTT. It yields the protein CASSLVGPQHF.

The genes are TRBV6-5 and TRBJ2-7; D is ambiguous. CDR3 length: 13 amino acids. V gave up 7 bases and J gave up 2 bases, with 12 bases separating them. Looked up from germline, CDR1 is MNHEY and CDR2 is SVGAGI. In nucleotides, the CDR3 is TGTGCCAGCACCCCTTCCCCCCCCTACGAGCAGTACTTC. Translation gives CASTPSPPYEQYF.

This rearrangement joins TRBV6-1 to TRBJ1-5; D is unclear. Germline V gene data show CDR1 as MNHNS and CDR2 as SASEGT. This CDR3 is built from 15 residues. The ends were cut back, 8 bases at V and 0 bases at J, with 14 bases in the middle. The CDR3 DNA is TGTGCCAGCCGCCCCCAGGTCAATAGCAATCAGCCCCAGCATTTT. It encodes CASRPQVNSNQPQHF.

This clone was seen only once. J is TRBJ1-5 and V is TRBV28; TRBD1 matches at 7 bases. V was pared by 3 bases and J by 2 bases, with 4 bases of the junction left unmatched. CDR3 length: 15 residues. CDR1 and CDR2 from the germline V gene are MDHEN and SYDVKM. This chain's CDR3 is CASSFQTGRNQPQHF. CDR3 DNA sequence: TGTGCCAGCAGTTTTCAGACAGGGCGCAATCAGCCCCAGCATTTT.

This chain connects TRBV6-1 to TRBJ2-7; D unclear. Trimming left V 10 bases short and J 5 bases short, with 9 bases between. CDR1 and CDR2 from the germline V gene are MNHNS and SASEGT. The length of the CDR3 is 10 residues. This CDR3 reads CATGTNEQYF. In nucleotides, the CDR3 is TGTGCCACCGGAACTAACGAGCAGTACTTC.

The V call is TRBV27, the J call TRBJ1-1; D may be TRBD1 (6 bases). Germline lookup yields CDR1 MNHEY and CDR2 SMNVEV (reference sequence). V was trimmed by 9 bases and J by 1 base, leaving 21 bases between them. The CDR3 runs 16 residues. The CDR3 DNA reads TGTGCCAGGTGCCTCCACCCGGACAGCCAGAACACTGAAGCTTTCTTT. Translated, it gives CARCLHPDSQNTEAFF.

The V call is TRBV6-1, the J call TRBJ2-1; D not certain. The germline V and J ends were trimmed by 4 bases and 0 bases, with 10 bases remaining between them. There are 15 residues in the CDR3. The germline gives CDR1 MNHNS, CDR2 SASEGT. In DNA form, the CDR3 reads TGTGCCAGCAGTGCCAGTCGGCCCTCCTACAATGAGCAGTTCTTC. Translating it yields CASSASRPSYNEQFF.

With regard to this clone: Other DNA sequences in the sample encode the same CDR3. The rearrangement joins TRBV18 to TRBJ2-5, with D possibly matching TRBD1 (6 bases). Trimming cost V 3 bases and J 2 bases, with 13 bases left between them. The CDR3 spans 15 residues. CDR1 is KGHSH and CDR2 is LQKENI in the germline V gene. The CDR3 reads CASSPGTGRQETQYF. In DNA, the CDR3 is TGTGCCAGCTCACCGGGCACAGGGAGACAAGAGACCCAGTACTTC.

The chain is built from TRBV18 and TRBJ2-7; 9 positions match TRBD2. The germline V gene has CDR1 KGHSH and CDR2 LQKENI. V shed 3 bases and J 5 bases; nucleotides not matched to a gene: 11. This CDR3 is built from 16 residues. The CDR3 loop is CASSPGSSGRRNEQYF. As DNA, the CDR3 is TGTGCCAGCTCACCGGGATCGAGCGGGAGGCGGAACGAGCAGTACTTC.

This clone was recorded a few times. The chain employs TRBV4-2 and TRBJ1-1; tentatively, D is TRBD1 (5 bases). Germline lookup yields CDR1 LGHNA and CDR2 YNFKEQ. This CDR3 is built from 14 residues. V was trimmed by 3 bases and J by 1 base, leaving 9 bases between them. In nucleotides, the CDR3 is TGTGCCAGCAGCCAGGGACGGGAGAACACTGAAGCTTTCTTT. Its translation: CASSQGRENTEAFF.

Here the CDR3 DNA reads TGTGCCAGCAGCACCGGGACAGGGAGTTCAGATACGCAGTATTTT. It encodes CASSTGTGSSDTQYF. The V and J genes are TRBV7-9 and TRBJ2-3; the match to TRBD1 covers 9 bases. This CDR3 is built from 15 residues. The ends lost 5 bases at V and 4 bases at J; junction bases unmatched: 7. The germline gives CDR1 SEHNR, CDR2 FQNEAQ (reference sequence).

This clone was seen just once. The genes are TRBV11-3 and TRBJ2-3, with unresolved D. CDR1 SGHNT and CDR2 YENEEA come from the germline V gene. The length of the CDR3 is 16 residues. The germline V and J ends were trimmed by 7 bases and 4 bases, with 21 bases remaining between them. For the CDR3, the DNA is TGTGCCAGCACCAATCCAGCCTACAGCCCGGCAGATACGCAGTATTTT. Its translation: CASTNPAYSPADTQYF.

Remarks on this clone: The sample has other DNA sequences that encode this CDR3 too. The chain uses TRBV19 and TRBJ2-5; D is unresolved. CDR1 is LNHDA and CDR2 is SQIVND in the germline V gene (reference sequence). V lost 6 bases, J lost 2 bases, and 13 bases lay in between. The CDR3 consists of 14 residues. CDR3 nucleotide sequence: TGTGCCAGTAGGCCCCCGGGCGGACAAGAGACCCAGTACTTC. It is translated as CASRPPGGQETQYF.

CDR3: CASMGDRVYDTQYF. The CDR3 nucleotides read TGTGCCAGCATGGGGGACAGGGTCTACGATACGCAGTATTTT. J is TRBJ2-3 and V is TRBV5-4; TRBD1 agrees at 9 bases. The CDR3 loop spans 14 amino acids. Germline assignment: CDR1 SGHNT and CDR2 YYREEE (reference sequence). V lost 6 bases, J lost 6 bases, and 8 bases stayed unmatched.

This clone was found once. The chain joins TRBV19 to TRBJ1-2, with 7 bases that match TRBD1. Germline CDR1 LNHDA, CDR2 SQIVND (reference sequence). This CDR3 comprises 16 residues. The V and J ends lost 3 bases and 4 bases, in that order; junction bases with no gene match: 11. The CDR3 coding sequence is TGTGCCAGTAGTATGGCCGACAGGGTTCGCGTCTATGGCTACACCTTC. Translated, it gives CASSMADRVRVYGYTF.

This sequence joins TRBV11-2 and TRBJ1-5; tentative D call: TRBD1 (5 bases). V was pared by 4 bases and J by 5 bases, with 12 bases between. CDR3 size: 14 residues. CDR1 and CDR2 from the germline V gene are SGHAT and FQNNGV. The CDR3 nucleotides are TGTGCCAGCAGCTGGACCGGGGGTGATCAGCCCCAGCATTTT. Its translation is CASSWTGGDQPQHF.

In DNA form, the CDR3 reads TGTGCCAGCAGCACCCGGACCGCTTATTCCTATGGCTACACCTTC. Translated, it gives CASSTRTAYSYGYTF. V usage is TRBV7-2 and J usage is TRBJ1-2, with unresolved D. This CDR3 has 15 amino acids. The germline CDR1 and CDR2 sequences are SGHTA and FQGNSA. Trimming left V 5 bases short and J 4 bases short, with 17 bases between.

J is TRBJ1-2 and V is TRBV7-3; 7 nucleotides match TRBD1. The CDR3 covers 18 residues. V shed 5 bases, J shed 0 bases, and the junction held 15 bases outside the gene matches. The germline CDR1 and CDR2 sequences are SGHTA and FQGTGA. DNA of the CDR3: TGTGCCAGCAGCGCAAACCGAGCGGGGACAGAAACTAACTATGGCTACACCTTC. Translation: CASSANRAGTETNYGYTF.

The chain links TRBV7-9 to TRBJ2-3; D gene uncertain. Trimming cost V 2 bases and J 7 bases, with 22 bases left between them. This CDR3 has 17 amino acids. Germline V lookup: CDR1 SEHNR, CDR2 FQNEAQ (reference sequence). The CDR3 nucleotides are TGTGCCAGCAGCTTACGCCCAGAGGTCGGAGATTTTAATACGCAGTATTTT. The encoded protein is CASSLRPEVGDFNTQYF.

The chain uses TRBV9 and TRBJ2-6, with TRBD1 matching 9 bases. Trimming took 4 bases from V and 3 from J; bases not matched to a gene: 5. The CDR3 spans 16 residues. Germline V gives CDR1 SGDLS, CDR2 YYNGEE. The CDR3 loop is CASSPTGGSGANVLTF. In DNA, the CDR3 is TGTGCCAGCAGCCCCACAGGGGGCAGTGGGGCCAACGTCCTGACTTTC.

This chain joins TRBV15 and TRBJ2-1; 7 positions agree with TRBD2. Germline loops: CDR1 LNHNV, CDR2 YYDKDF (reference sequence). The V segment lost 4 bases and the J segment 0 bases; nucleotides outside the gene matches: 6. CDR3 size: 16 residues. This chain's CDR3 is CATSNGRTSSYNEQFF. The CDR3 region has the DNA TGTGCCACCAGCAACGGGAGGACGAGCTCCTACAATGAGCAGTTCTTC.

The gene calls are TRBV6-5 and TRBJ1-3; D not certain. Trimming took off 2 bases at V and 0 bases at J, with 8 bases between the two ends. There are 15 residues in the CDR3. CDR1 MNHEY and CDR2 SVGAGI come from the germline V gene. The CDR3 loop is CASSYRRSSGNTIYF. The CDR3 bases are TGTGCCAGCAGTTACCGCCGGAGCTCTGGAAACACCATATATTTT.

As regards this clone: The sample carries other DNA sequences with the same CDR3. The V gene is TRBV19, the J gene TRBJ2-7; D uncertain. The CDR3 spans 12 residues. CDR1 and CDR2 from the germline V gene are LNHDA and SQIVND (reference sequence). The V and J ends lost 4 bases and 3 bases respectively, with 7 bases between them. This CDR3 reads CASSSGRYEQYF. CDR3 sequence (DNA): TGTGCCAGTAGTAGTGGGCGCTACGAGCAGTACTTC. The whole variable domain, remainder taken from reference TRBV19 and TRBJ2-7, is DGGITQSPKYLFRKEGQNVTLSCEQNLNHDAMYWYRQDPGQGLRLIYYSQIVNDFQKGDIAEGYSVSREKKESFPLTVTSAQKNPTAFYLCASSSGRYEQYFGPGTRLTVT.

CDR3 bases: TGCAGCGTTGAGGGAGGCAGGGACGTCTCCGGGCTGCAGTACTTC. Protein: CSVEGGRDVSGLQYF. This rearrangement joins TRBV29-1 to TRBJ2-7, with a tentative D call TRBD2 (6 bases). The CDR3 totals 15 residues. V lost 3 bases to trimming and J lost 9 bases, with 24 bases between them. CDR1 and CDR2 from the germline V gene are SQVTM and ANQGSEA.